This TCR beta chain was captured in a study of T cells in localized non-small cell lung cancer. This clone has more than one count but fewer than ten. Sequencing was performed with immunoSEQ multiplex PCR; in TCRdb, only in-frame clones are kept and a portion is missing. The sample gives under 2,000 clones, around 24% of which show up once; about 17% is in the top ten. Unmatched junction bases numbered 4, after V lost 6 bases and J lost 5 bases. The CDR3 is made up of 13 amino acids. Sequencing was performed on normal lung tissue next to the tumor, taken before any cancer treatment. The TCR originated in a female donor of 60 years or more with stage II lung adenocarcinoma. The chain recombines TRBV23-1 with TRBJ2-1, with TRBD2 matching over 7 bases. TRBV23-1 is sorted into the ORF group, with uncertain function. CDR3 nucleotides: TGCGCCAGCAGCTGGGACTACAACAATGAGCAGTTCTTC. The encoded protein is CASSWDYNNEQFF.